This record looks at one TCR beta chain sequence and its context. Its antigen has not been determined. No clone much larger than this one lies a single base away; base qualities are absent. The source of the sample is a study of CD8+ T cells in alopecia areata listed by TCRdb under 2018. With regard to the full study: To study T cell clonal expansion in alopecia areata, the researchers applied high-throughput TCRbeta sequencing to both the C3H/HeJ mouse model and human patients. Scalp tissue and sorted CD4+ and CD8+ peripheral blood T cells from patchy and totalis/universalis alopecia areata patients and from healthy controls were covered by human TCRbeta sequencing. Scalp clonality was compared among normal scalp (n=4), patchy alopecia areata scalp (n=8), and alopecia totalis/universalis scalp (n=8). RNA was extracted with the PAXgene miRNA kit for fixed scalp, the miRNeasy kit for PBMCs, and the RNeasy kit for mouse skin. Amplification of TCRbeta CDR3 regions was done by immunoSEQ multiplex PCR using 35 Vbeta forward primers and 13 Jbeta reverse primers.

The library was produced with the immunoSEQ multiplex PCR assay. To provide template for TCR sequencing, every sample had RNA extracted and reverse transcribed into cDNA. First-strand cDNA was synthesized using SuperScript III with a 2:1 mix of oligo-dT and random hexamers. A synthetic immune receptor repertoire was used to assess amplification bias, and residual bias was removed computationally. The paper's data handling went like this. Raw reads were preprocessed for error removal, and CDR3 was defined according to IMGT conventions as running from the conserved cysteine to phenylalanine. To get clonality, Shannon entropy was normalized by log2 of the number of productive unique TCRs and the result was subtracted from 1. Whether each scalp clone was CD4 or CD8 was inferred by checking scalp TCRbeta sequences against the CD4 and CD8 repertoires from sorted blood. Not all clones reach the TCRdb copy of this immuneACCESS table, which keeps in-frame sequences only. Checked studies attribute under half of the gap to unresolved V genes and leave the rest unexplained. V and J calls and clone size are those listed in that table; D and trimming were worked out from the DNA. The sample table contains about 200,000 clones; only one count was recorded for approximately 60% of them. The biggest ten clones account for approximately 4.9% of the sample.

The CDR3 runs 15 amino acids, cysteine and phenylalanine included. CDR3 DNA only is kept here, 45 bases in frame from base 1. The germline V gene (reference sequence) provides CDR1 SEHNR and CDR2 FQNEAQ. The junction shows trimming of 4 bases on V and 6 bases on J, plus 19 bases between the germline ends. PBMCs were isolated by density centrifugation and stained for CD3, CD4 and CD8, and CD4+ and CD8+ T cells were sorted on a FACSAria. Scalp biopsies and blood samples were obtained from unaffected controls. What the research found in general, with its limitations: Unlike mouse skin, which is dominated by gammadelta T cells, normal human skin has resident alphabeta T cells that are also sequenced, and this complicates analysis of the scalp TCR repertoire. Compared with normal scalp, lesional scalp, particularly in alopecia totalis/universalis, had higher clonality and more expanded CD8+ clones, which suggests antigenic drive. Shared TCR sequences between patients were less evident than in mice, which may be partly attributable to HLA diversity in the patient population.

Sequencing was carried out using CD8+ T cells sorted from blood. The TCR originated in a human donor in good health. The chain is made from TRBV7-9 and TRBJ2-7; the D gene is perhaps TRBD2, on 7 matching bases. The CDR3 has the sequence CASSYAGATIGEQYF. DNA sequence: TGTGCCAGCAGCTATGCGGGGGCGACTATTGGCGAGCAGTACTTC.